Listed below are T cell receptor beta chains from one sample, sequenced in a study of beta chain features in type 1 diabetes. Some clones are missing from TCRdb's copy, which holds only in-frame ones; the method was immunoSEQ multiplex PCR. The sample lists hundreds of thousands of clones; around 10% were seen once. Sequencing used naive CD4+ T cells from blood. The receptors derive from a woman aged 18-30 years in good health. Both conserved end residues are part of each CDR3. The D gene is left open where the match is weak. The size entry is marked missing in some rows and otherwise reads once, few, many or a size class.

cdr3_length	v_call	j_call	d_call	clone_size	cdr3_aa	cdr3_nt
18	TRBV7-2	TRBJ2-7	TRBD2	few	CASSLGTSGLRFTYEQYF	TGTGCCAGCAGCTTAGGGACTAGCGGGCTACGTTTTACCTACGAGCAGTACTTC
15	TRBV6-1	TRBJ2-7	TRBD2	few	CASSEVSGSFHEQYF	TGTGCCAGCAGTGAAGTTAGCGGGAGTTTCCACGAGCAGTACTTC
18	TRBV28	TRBJ2-6	.	few	CASSFPPGMNSGANVLTF	TGTGCCAGCAGTTTCCCCCCAGGGATGAACTCTGGGGCCAACGTCCTGACTTTC
16	TRBV7-2	TRBJ2-7	TRBD2	.	CASSLAPTSGAYEQYF	TGTGCCAGCAGCTTAGCGCCAACTAGCGGGGCTTACGAGCAGTACTTC
14	TRBV18	TRBJ1-5	TRBD1	few	CASSEGGQGNLQHF	TGTGCCAGCTCAGAGGGGGGACAGGGAAATCTCCAGCATTTT
15	TRBV4-1	TRBJ1-2	TRBD1	few	CASSQRDREYYGYTF	TGCGCCAGCAGCCAAAGGGACAGGGAGTACTATGGCTACACCTTC
13	TRBV6-5	TRBJ1-1	TRBD1	few	CASSYYGQGEAFF	TGTGCCAGCAGTTACTACGGACAGGGTGAAGCTTTCTTT
17	TRBV4-2	TRBJ2-2	.	few	CASSHLPRQDNTGELFF	TGTGCCAGCAGCCATCTCCCGAGACAGGATAACACCGGGGAGCTGTTTTTT
17	TRBV11-2	TRBJ1-4	.	.	CASSAQARLGTNEKLFF	TGTGCCAGCAGTGCACAGGCAAGGCTAGGAACTAATGAAAAACTGTTTTTT
15	TRBV18	TRBJ2-1	TRBD2	.	CASSPRGLAGNEQFF	TGTGCCAGCTCACCACGGGGACTAGCGGGCAATGAGCAGTTCTTC
16	TRBV5-1	TRBJ2-5	TRBD2	few	CASSSRSLAGAETQYF	TGCGCCAGCAGCTCCAGGTCACTAGCGGGGGCAGAGACCCAGTACTTC